One and the same sample provided the 17 T cell receptor beta chains below, sequenced in a study of T-cell memory formation after mild COVID-19. TCRdb fed the 5' RACE reads into MiXCR, producing one record per CDR3 protein. The sample includes 85,000 to 120,000 distinct CDR3 sequences, around 12% seen only once; the top ten take roughly 30%. Sequenced material: PBMCs or a T cell subset sorted from them (not recorded which). These receptor sequences come from an adult woman who had mild COVID-19 (a few samples of this study predate the infection). Cell type and time point are not known.

The genes are TRBV18 and TRBJ2-1; unclear D gene. With 8 bases removed from V and 8 bases from J, the gap between germline ends came to 13 bases. Germline V lookup: CDR1 KGHSH, CDR2 LQKENI. The CDR3 sequence is 12 residues long. CDR3 nucleotides: TGTGCCAGCCAGGACCCCTCCGATGAGCAGTTCTTC. This encodes CASQDPSDEQFF. Together with reference TRBV18 and TRBJ2-1, the CDR3 gives the full variable domain: NAGVMQNPRHLVRRRGQEARLRCSPMKGHSHVYWYRQLPEEGLKFMVYLQKENIIDESGMPKERFSAEFPKEGPSILRIQQVVRGDSAAYFCASQDPSDEQFFGPGTRLTVL.

The chain recombines TRBV7-6 with TRBJ2-1; perhaps TRBD2 as D (6 bases). The V and J ends lost 5 bases and 9 bases respectively, with 14 bases between them. CDR3 length: 13 residues. In germline, CDR1 is SGHVS, CDR2 FNYEAQ. The CDR3: CASSPSGLPEQFF. The CDR3 bases are TGTGCCAGCAGCCCCTCGGGACTCCCTGAGCAGTTCTTC.

CDR3: CASSQDRTGRPHRSSYNEQFF. CDR3 DNA sequence: TGTGCCAGCAGCCAAGATCGTACAGGGCGACCCCACCGGAGCTCCTACAATGAGCAGTTCTTC. The chain uses TRBV3-1 and TRBJ2-1; a weak D match, TRBD1 (6 bases). The CDR3 runs 21 residues. V was pared by 0 bases and J by 0 bases, with 24 bases between. Per the germline V gene, CDR1 is LGHDT and CDR2 is YNNKEL (reference sequence).

The rearrangement uses TRBV7-9 and TRBJ1-4; 8 nucleotides align to TRBD1. V was pared by 5 bases and J by 7 bases, with 9 bases of the junction left unmatched. The CDR3 is 15 residues long. Germline V gene lookup returns CDR1 SEHNR and CDR2 FQNEAQ (reference sequence). The CDR3 protein is CASSPRDRFREKLFF. The CDR3 bases are TGTGCCAGCAGCCCCCGGGACAGGTTTCGTGAAAAACTGTTTTTT.

The chain has TRBV4-3 and TRBJ1-2, with D possibly matching TRBD1 (5 bases). CDR3 length: 15 amino acids. Germline lookup yields CDR1 LGHNA and CDR2 YSLEER. Trimming took off 0 bases at V and 2 bases at J, with 10 bases between the two ends. CDR3 residues: CASSQDGGVNYGYTF. In nucleotides, the CDR3 is TGCGCCAGCAGCCAAGATGGGGGAGTCAACTATGGCTACACCTTC.

This clonotype showed up just a few times. The rearrangement links TRBV9 to TRBJ2-5; no reliable D call. The germline V and J ends were trimmed by 4 bases and 0 bases, with 4 bases remaining between them. This CDR3 has 12 residues. The germline gives CDR1 SGDLS, CDR2 YYNGEE. CDR3 in amino acids: CASSTNQETQYF. CDR3 DNA: TGTGCCAGCAGCACGAACCAAGAGACCCAGTACTTC.

CDR3 in amino acids: CASSEVGVAGGPSNEQFF. The CDR3 bases are TGTGCCAGCAGTGAAGTGGGCGTAGCGGGAGGGCCCAGCAATGAGCAGTTCTTC. V usage is TRBV2 and J usage is TRBJ2-1; TRBD2 matches 11 bases. CDR3 length: 18 residues. From germline, CDR1 is SNHLY and CDR2 FYNNEI. V trimming: 1 base; J trimming: 6 bases; junction bases outside the gene matches: 11.

This rearrangement joins TRBV19 to TRBJ1-1; D call uncertain. The CDR3 runs 13 residues. Germline V gives CDR1 LNHDA, CDR2 SQIVND (reference sequence). V was pared by 1 base and J by 1 base, with 4 bases between. CDR3 in DNA: TGTGCCAGTAGTATAGGCTGGAACACTGAAGCTTTCTTT. Its protein product is CASSIGWNTEAFF.

This clonotype was counted ten times or more. The chain uses TRBV5-1 and TRBJ2-7; 9 bases map to TRBD1. The V and J ends lost 0 bases and 0 bases, in that order; junction bases with no gene match: 4. CDR3 size: 16 residues. Germline V gene sequence: CDR1 SGHRS, CDR2 YFSETQ. CDR3 in amino acids: CASSLVGQGSSYEQYF. CDR3 nucleotide sequence: TGCGCCAGCAGCTTGGTGGGACAGGGTAGCTCCTACGAGCAGTACTTC.

The chain links TRBV15 to TRBJ2-3; 8 nucleotides line up with TRBD2. Per germline, CDR1 LNHNV and CDR2 YYDKDF (reference sequence). Trimming removed 9 bases from V and 2 bases from J; junction bases left unmatched: 13. The CDR3 runs 16 residues. CDR3 nucleotide sequence: TGTGCCACTACTCCGGGACTAGGGGTCCTCACAGATACGCAGTATTTT. Its protein is CATTPGLGVLTDTQYF.

This clonotype occurred a few times. The chain has TRBV29-1 and TRBJ2-7; D not certain. This CDR3 is built from 13 residues. Germline V gene sequence: CDR1 SQVTM, CDR2 ANQGSEA. V was trimmed by 7 bases and J by 0 bases, leaving 13 bases between them. The CDR3 DNA follows: TGCAGCGCCCTAACCTTGGACTCCTACGAGCAGTACTTC. The encoded protein is CSALTLDSYEQYF.

This clonotype was observed once. This may arise from a read error, as a much more abundant clone is one base away. The chain joins TRBV7-6 to TRBJ2-7, with 9 positions matching TRBD1. Germline CDR1 reads SGHVS; CDR2 reads FNYEAQ. The CDR3 has 14 amino acids. The CDR3 loop is CDSSPGTGLYEQYF. The CDR3 DNA reads as TGTGACAGCAGCCCAGGGACAGGGCTGTACGAGCAGTACTTC.

This chain joins TRBV4-2 and TRBJ2-7; D gene unclear. V dropped 3 bases and J dropped 0 bases, with 9 bases sitting between them. The CDR3 length is 14 residues. Looked up from germline, CDR1 is LGHNA and CDR2 is YNFKEQ. The chain's CDR3 is CASSHGDSSYEQYF. CDR3 nucleotides: TGTGCCAGCAGCCATGGGGATAGCTCCTACGAGCAGTACTTC.

This clonotype was counted many times. J is TRBJ2-1 and V is TRBV7-6; TRBD2 matches at 13 bases. Germline trimming cut 4 bases from V and 0 bases from J; bases unmatched to any gene: 3. Germline CDR1 and CDR2: SGHVS and FNYEAQ. CDR3 length: 17 residues. The CDR3 coding sequence is TGTGCCAGCAGCTCTGGACTAGCGGGAGCCTCCTACAATGAGCAGTTCTTC. Its protein is CASSSGLAGASYNEQFF.

There are many counts of this clonotype. The gene calls are TRBV15 and TRBJ2-5, with D possibly being TRBD1 (6 bases). The CDR3 loop spans 15 amino acids. Germline lookup yields CDR1 LNHNV and CDR2 YYDKDF (reference sequence). V was cut by 3 bases and J by 1 base, with 12 bases left in between. The CDR3 DNA reads as TGTGCCACCAGCAGGGGGGCGGGCACCCAAGAGACCCAGTACTTC. Translating it yields CATSRGAGTQETQYF.

Ten or more counts support this clonotype. The chain carries TRBV7-9 and TRBJ2-7, with a tentative D call TRBD1 (5 bases). The V gene lost 2 bases and the J gene lost 7 bases, with 6 bases spanning the gap. Germline V lookup: CDR1 SEHNR, CDR2 FQNEAQ (reference sequence). This CDR3 contains 11 residues. CDR3 sequence reads: CASSLNREQYF. In DNA form, the CDR3 reads TGTGCCAGCAGCTTAAACAGGGAGCAGTACTTC.

This sequence joins TRBV12-3 or TRBV12-4 and TRBJ2-5; D may correspond to TRBD1 or TRBD2 (6 bases each). The ends were cut back, 4 bases at V and 5 bases at J, with 14 bases in the middle. CDR3 length equals 14 residues. CDR3 protein: CASSSFGGLETQYF. CDR3 sequence (DNA): TGTGCCAGCAGTTCGTTTGGGGGGCTGGAGACCCAGTACTTC.